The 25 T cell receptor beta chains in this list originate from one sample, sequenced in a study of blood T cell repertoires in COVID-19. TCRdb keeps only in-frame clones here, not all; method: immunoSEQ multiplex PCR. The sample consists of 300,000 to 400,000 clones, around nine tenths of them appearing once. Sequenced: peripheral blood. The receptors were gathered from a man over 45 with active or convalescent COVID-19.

The CDR3 sequence: CASRQNRGWTLSNQPQHF. Here the CDR3 DNA reads TGTGCCAGCAGACAAAACAGGGGGTGGACCCTTAGCAATCAGCCCCAGCATTTT. The genes are TRBV28 and TRBJ1-5; 8 bases agree with TRBD1. Germline V gives CDR1 MDHEN, CDR2 SYDVKM. The CDR3 totals 18 residues. After removal of 6 bases from V and 0 bases from J, the junction contained 13 bases not matched to a gene.

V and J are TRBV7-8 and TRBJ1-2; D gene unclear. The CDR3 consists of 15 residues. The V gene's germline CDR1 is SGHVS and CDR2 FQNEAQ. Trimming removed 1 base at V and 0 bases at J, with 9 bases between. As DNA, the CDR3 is TGTGCCAGCAGCTTAGGTCGCGGAGCTAACTATGGCTACACCTTC. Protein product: CASSLGRGANYGYTF.

This CDR3 reads CASSTTENTIYF. The CDR3 DNA follows: TGTGCCAGCAGTACGACAGAAAACACCATATATTTT. The rearrangement joins TRBV6-6 to TRBJ1-3; weak D call: TRBD1 (5 bases). Between the trimmed V and J ends, which lost 5 bases and 6 bases, there was a span of 8 bases. The CDR3 is 12 amino acids. Looked up from germline, CDR1 is MNHNY and CDR2 is SVGAGI (reference sequence).

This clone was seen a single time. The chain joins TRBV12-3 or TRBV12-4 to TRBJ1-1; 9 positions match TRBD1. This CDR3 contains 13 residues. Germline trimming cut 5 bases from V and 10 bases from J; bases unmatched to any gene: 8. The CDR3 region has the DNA TGTGCCAGCAGTCCGACAGGGGGGCGGGCAGCTTTCTTT. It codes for CASSPTGGRAAFF.

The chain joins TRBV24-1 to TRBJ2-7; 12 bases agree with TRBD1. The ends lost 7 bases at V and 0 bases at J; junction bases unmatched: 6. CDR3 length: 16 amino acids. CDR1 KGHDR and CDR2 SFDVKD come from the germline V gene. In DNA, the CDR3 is TGTGCCACCAGCCGGGACAGGGGGCCCATCTCCTACGAGCAGTACTTC. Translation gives CATSRDRGPISYEQYF.

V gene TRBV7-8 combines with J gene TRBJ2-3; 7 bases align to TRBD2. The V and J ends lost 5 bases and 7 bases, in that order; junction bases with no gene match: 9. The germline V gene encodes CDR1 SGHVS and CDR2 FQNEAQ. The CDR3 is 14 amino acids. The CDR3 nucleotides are TGTGCCAGCAGCGGTGGCGGGAGAATGAATACGCAGTATTTT. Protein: CASSGGGRMNTQYF. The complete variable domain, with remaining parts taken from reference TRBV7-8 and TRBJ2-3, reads GAGVSQSPRYKVAKRGQDVALRCDPISGHVSLFWYQQALGQGPEFLTYFQNEAQLDKSGLPSDRFFAERPEGSVSTLKIQRTQQEDSAVYLCASSGGGRMNTQYFGPGTRLTVL.

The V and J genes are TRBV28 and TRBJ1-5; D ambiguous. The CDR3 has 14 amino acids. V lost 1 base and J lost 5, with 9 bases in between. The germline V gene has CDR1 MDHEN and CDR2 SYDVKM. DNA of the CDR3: TGTGCCAGCAGTTTATCTAGGTTGGATCAGCCCCAGCATTTT. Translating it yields CASSLSRLDQPQHF.

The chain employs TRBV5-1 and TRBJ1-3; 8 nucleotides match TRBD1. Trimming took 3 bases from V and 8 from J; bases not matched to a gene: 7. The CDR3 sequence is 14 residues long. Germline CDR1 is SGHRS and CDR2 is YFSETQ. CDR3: CASSSTGARDTIYF. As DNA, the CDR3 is TGCGCCAGCAGCTCGACAGGGGCCCGGGACACCATATATTTT.

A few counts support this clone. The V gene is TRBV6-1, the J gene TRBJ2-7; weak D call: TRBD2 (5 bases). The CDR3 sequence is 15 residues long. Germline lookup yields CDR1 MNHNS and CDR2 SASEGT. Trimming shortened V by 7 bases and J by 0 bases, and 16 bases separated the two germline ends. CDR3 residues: CASNVVPTNSYEQYF. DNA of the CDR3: TGTGCCAGCAATGTTGTACCGACTAACTCCTACGAGCAGTACTTC.

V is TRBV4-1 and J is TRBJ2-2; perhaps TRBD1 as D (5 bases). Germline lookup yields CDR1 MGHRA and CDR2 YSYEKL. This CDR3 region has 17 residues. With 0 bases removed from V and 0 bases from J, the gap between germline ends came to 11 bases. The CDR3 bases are TGCGCCAGCAGCCAAGAGGGGCCCTTCGCGAACACCGGGGAGCTGTTTTTT. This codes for CASSQEGPFANTGELFF.

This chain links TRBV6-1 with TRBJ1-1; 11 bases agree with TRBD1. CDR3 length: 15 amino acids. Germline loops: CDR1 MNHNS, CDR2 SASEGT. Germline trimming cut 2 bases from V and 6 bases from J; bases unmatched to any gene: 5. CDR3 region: CASSERWGQGAEAFF. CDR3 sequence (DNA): TGTGCCAGCAGTGAAAGATGGGGACAGGGGGCTGAAGCTTTCTTT.

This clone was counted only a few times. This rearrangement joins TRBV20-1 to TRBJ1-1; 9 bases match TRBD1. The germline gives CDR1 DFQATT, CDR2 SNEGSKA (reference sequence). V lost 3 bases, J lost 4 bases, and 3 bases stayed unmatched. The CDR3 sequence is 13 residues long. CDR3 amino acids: CSASNRGRTEAFF. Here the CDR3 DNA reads TGCAGTGCTAGTAACAGGGGGCGCACTGAAGCTTTCTTT.

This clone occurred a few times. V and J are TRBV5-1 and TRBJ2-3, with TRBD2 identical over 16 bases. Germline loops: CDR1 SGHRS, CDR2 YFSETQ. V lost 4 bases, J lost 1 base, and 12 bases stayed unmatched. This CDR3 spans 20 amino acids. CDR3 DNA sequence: TGCGCCAGCAGCCACACAGGGACTAGCGGGGGGGCCTACGGCACAGATACGCAGTATTTT. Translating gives CASSHTGTSGGAYGTDTQYF.

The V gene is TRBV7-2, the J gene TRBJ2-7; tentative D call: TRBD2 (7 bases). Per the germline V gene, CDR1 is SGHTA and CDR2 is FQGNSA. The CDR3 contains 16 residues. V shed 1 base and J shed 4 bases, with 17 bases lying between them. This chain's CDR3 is CASSLVGGGNKYEQYF. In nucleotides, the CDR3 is TGTGCCAGCAGCTTAGTAGGCGGGGGCAATAAGTACGAGCAGTACTTC.

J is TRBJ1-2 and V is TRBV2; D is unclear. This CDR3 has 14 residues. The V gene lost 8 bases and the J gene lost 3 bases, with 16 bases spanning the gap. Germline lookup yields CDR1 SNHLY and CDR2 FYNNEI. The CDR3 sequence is CASSSQVRYYGYTF. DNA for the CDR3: TGTGCCAGCTCTAGCCAGGTCAGATACTATGGCTACACCTTC.

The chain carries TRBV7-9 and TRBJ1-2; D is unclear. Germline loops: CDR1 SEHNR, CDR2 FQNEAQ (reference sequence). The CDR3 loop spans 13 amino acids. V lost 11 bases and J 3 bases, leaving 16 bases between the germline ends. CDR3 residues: CAGGRVPDYGYTF. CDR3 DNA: TGTGCCGGAGGGAGGGTCCCGGACTATGGCTACACCTTC.

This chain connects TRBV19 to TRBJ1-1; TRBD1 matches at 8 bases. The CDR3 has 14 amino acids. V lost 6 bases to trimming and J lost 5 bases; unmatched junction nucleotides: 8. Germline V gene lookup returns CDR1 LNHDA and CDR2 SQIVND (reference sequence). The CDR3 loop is CASSQQGTGTEAFF. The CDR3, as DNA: TGTGCCAGTAGCCAACAGGGGACAGGAACTGAAGCTTTCTTT.

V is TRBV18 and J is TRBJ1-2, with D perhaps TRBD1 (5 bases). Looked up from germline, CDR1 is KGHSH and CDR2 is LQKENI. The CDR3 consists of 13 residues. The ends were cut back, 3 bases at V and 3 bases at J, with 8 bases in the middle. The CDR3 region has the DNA TGTGCCAGCTCACCGGACAAAGACTATGGCTACACCTTC. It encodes CASSPDKDYGYTF.

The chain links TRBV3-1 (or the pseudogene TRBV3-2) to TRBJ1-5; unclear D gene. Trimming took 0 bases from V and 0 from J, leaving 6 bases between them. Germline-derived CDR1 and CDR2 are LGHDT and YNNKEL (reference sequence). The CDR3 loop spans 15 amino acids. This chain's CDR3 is CASSQERNSNQPQHF. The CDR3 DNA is TGTGCCAGCAGCCAAGAGCGTAATAGCAATCAGCCCCAGCATTTT.

The DNA for the CDR3 is TGCGCCAGCAGCTGGCAGGGACAGGTGAACACTGAAGCTTTCTTT. Translating it yields CASSWQGQVNTEAFF. The chain couples TRBV5-1 to TRBJ1-1; 8 bases align to TRBD1. Germline CDR1 and CDR2: SGHRS and YFSETQ. With V trimmed by 3 bases and J by 0 bases, 4 bases remained unmatched. This CDR3 contains 15 residues.

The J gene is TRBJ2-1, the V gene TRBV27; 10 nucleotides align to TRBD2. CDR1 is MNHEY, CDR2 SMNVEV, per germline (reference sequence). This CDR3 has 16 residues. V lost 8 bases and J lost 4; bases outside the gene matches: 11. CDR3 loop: CASRPLAGGQYNEQFF. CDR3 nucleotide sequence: TGTGCCAGCCGCCCGTTAGCGGGGGGCCAATACAATGAGCAGTTCTTC.

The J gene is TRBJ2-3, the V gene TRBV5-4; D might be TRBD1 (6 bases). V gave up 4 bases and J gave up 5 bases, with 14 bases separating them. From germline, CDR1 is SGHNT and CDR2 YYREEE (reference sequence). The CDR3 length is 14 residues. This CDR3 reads CASSQTEQGDTQYF. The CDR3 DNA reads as TGTGCCAGCAGCCAGACGGAACAGGGAGATACGCAGTATTTT. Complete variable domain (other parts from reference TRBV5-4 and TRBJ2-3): ETGVTQSPTHLIKTRGQQVTLRCSSQSGHNTVSWYQQALGQGPQFIFQYYREEENGRGNFPPRFSGLQFPNYSSELNVNALELDDSALYLCASSQTEQGDTQYFGPGTRLTVL.

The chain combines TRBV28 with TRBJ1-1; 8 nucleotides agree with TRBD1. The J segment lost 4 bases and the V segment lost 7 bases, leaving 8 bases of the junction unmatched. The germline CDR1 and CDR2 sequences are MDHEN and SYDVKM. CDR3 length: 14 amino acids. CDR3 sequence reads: CASKAPQGGTEAFF. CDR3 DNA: TGTGCCAGCAAAGCCCCACAGGGGGGCACTGAAGCTTTCTTT. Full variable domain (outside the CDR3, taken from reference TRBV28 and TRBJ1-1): DVKVTQSSRYLVKRTGEKVFLECVQDMDHENMFWYRQDPGLGLRLIYFSYDVKMKEKGDIPEGYSVSREKKERFSLILESASTNQTSMYLCASKAPQGGTEAFFGQGTRLTVV.

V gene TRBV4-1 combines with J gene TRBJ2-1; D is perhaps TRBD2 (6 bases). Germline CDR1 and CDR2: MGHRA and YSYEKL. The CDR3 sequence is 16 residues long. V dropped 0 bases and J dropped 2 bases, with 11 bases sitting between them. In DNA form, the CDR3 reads TGCGCCAGCAGCCAAGATCTACTAGCCCCCTACAATGAGCAGTTCTTC. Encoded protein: CASSQDLLAPYNEQFF.

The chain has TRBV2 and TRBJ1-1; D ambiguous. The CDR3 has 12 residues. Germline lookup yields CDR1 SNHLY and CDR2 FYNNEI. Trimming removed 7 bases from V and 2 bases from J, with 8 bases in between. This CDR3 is CASNSDNTEAFF. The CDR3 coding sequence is TGTGCCAGCAATTCAGATAACACTGAAGCTTTCTTT.